Listed below are T cell receptor beta chains from one sample, sequenced in a study of cytomegalovirus exposure and HLA in healthy donors. Data came from immunoSEQ multiplex PCR; TCRdb stores just in-frame clones and leaves some out. The repertoire has approximately 130,000 clones, about four fifths of them found once; the top ten carry around 1%. Source material: PBMCs. The source of these receptors is a male donor in good health and CMV-seronegative. Each CDR3 is given without its conserved first and last residue.

>TRBV5-1|TRBJ1-1
ASSLEPTGEAF
>TRBV30|TRBJ2-2
AWSPLGLAGGTNTGELF
>TRBV7-2|TRBJ2-7
ASSLGGGGPYEQY
>TRBV4-3|TRBJ1-2
ASSQDLGQGNYGYT
>TRBV6-4|TRBJ2-1
ASSELGGGSYNEQF
>TRBV4-3|TRBJ2-2
ASSRVTRGLGGELF
>TRBV9|TRBJ2-7
ASSGQGYEQY
>TRBV5-4|TRBJ1-4
ASSQNNEKLF
>TRBV7-2|TRBJ2-2
ASSSRGINTGELF
>TRBV5-1|TRBJ1-2
ASSLIAENYGYT
>TRBV7-2|TRBJ2-5
ASSLSLAGGGETQY
>TRBV27|TRBJ2-2
ASSLYTGELF
>TRBV10-1|TRBJ2-2
ASSSGTTLTGELF
>TRBV7-3|TRBJ2-6
ASSLIGQSGANVLT
>TRBV18|TRBJ2-2
ASSPPQAGRIGELF
>TRBV9|TRBJ2-1
ASSVLSGGSYNEQF
>TRBV7-6|TRBJ2-1
ASSLRTGGTVHNEQF
>TRBV13|TRBJ2-7
ASSLNFGNTYEQY
>TRBV30|TRBJ1-3
AWSRGNTIY
>TRBV21-1|TRBJ2-7
ASSTASGYSYEQY
>TRBV6-5|TRBJ2-1
ASSRAGGSYNEQF
>TRBV27|TRBJ2-3
ASSLRTSVASDTQY
>TRBV4-3|TRBJ1-3
ASSLSPGIGGNTIY
>TRBV7-9|TRBJ1-5
ASSLAWGDNQPQH
>TRBV9|TRBJ2-3
ASSAVSGGAVDTQY
>TRBV7-9|TRBJ1-2
ASSPQGRDYGYT
>TRBV12-5|TRBJ1-6
ASAGEVINSPLH
>TRBV5-1|TRBJ1-6
ASSLVYLGDSPLH
>TRBV19|TRBJ1-4
ASSVRGTAEKLF
>TRBV15|TRBJ1-3
ATSRDLYQGARGNTIY
>TRBV19|TRBJ1-5
ASSISPRQPQH
>TRBV27|TRBJ2-1
ASSLLEGGRNEQF
>TRBV5-4|TRBJ2-3
ASSIRLADQDTQY
>TRBV14|TRBJ1-2
ASSQERDKGYT
>TRBV7-9|TRBJ1-1
ASSLARGEAF
>TRBV10-1|TRBJ2-7
ASSRDRGTYEQY
>TRBV19|TRBJ1-1
ASTPGDRDTEAF
>TRBV6-1|TRBJ1-5
ASGQGEPQH
>TRBV7-2|TRBJ1-2
ASSLAGQGWHGYT
>TRBV5-6|TRBJ2-2
ASSERVLDTGELF
>TRBV6-6|TRBJ2-3
ASSSRTTDTQY
>TRBV19|TRBJ2-1
ASSLTSGEQF
>TRBV11-2|TRBJ2-1
ASSVLGTSGFEQF
>TRBV9|TRBJ2-5
ASSPSGAQQETQY